The next 3 T cell receptor beta chains were all read from a single sample in a study of blood T cell repertoires in COVID-19. The data were produced by immunoSEQ multiplex PCR, yet TCRdb's version contains in-frame clones alone and is incomplete. The sample lists 250,000 to 300,000 clones; more than 70% were seen once. The sequenced sample consisted of peripheral blood. The receptors were gathered from a woman aged 40 to 55 who had recovered from COVID-19.

The chain has TRBV11-1 and TRBJ2-7; possible D gene TRBD2, 6 bases. Trimming removed 5 bases at V and 3 bases at J, with 14 bases between. The germline V gene encodes CDR1 SGHAT and CDR2 FQDESV (reference sequence). The CDR3 is 14 residues long. The CDR3 DNA follows: TGTGCCAGCAGCCCCCTTAGCGGATTCTACGAGCAGTACTTC. This codes for CASSPLSGFYEQYF.

This chain links TRBV5-6 with TRBJ1-1, with D maybe TRBD1 (5 bases). This CDR3 spans 15 amino acids. With 4 bases removed from V and 3 bases from J, the gap between germline ends came to 16 bases. The V gene's germline CDR1 is SGHDT and CDR2 YYEEEE. The CDR3 DNA follows: TGTGCCAGCAGCCCCGACGGGGGAGGGGACACTGAAGCTTTCTTT. Protein sequence: CASSPDGGGDTEAFF.

This chain links TRBV5-1 with TRBJ2-1, with 9 bases matching TRBD2. The CDR3 has 21 residues. The junction had 19 bases not matched to a gene; V was cut back by 3 bases and J by 0 bases. The germline V gene encodes CDR1 SGHRS and CDR2 YFSETQ. CDR3 sequence: CASSSPRGGRDKSSSYNEQFF. The CDR3, as DNA: TGCGCCAGCAGCTCCCCTCGGGGCGGGAGGGACAAATCGAGCTCCTACAATGAGCAGTTCTTC.